Listed below are T cell receptor beta chains from one sample, sequenced in a study of T-cell memory formation after mild COVID-19. Via MiXCR, TCRdb re-called the 5' RACE reads, giving one row per CDR3 protein. Of about 560,000 distinct CDR3 sequences listed, about a fifth are singletons. The sequenced sample was PBMCs or a T cell subset sorted from them (not recorded which). These receptors originate from an adult woman who had mild COVID-19 (a few samples of this study predate the infection). Cell type and time point are not known. The CDR3 runs from the conserved cysteine through the conserved F or W. The D gene is left open where the match is weak. Size values are once, few and many counts, or a class for expanded clones, and some rows have none.

v_call,d_call,clone_size,j_call,cdr3_aa,cdr3_nt
TRBV24-1,NA,NA,TRBJ1-2,CATSGSRSYGYTF,TGTGCCACCAGTGGTTCAAGGTCCTATGGCTACACCTTC
TRBV7-9,TRBD2,NA,TRBJ2-5,CASSSLAGGSETQYF,TGTGCCAGCAGCTCCCTGGCGGGGGGGAGCGAGACCCAGTACTTC
TRBV29-1,NA,NA,TRBJ2-7,CSVEDRGSSYEQYF,TGCAGCGTTGAAGATCGAGGGAGCTCCTACGAGCAGTACTTC
TRBV4-2,NA,few,TRBJ2-7,CASSQDRGGVGEQYF,TGTGCCAGCAGCCAAGATAGGGGGGGGGTAGGCGAGCAGTACTTC
TRBV5-1,NA,NA,TRBJ2-1,CASSLPDPYNEQFF,TGCGCCAGCAGCTTGCCGGACCCCTACAATGAGCAGTTCTTC
TRBV28,TRBD2,NA,TRBJ2-7,CASSRGLAGPEQYF,TGTGCCAGCAGTAGGGGACTAGCGGGACCCGAGCAGTACTTC
TRBV5-4,NA,few,TRBJ1-2,CASSFGGLEYGYTF,TGTGCCAGCAGCTTTGGGGGGCTTGAATATGGCTACACCTTC
TRBV10-3,NA,NA,TRBJ2-7,CAITQDKTYEQYF,TGTGCCATCACCCAAGACAAAACCTACGAGCAGTACTTC
TRBV9,TRBD2,many,TRBJ2-1,CASGSGRINEQFF,TGTGCCAGCGGGAGCGGGAGAATCAATGAGCAGTTCTTC
TRBV20-1,NA,few,TRBJ1-3,CSARPLSSGNTIYF,TGCAGTGCTAGACCTCTTAGCTCTGGAAACACCATATATTTT
TRBV9,TRBD2,NA,TRBJ2-2,CASSRGLAGTTGELFF,TGTGCCAGCAGCCGGGGCCTAGCGGGGACCACCGGGGAGCTGTTTTTT
TRBV7-3,NA,few,TRBJ2-1,CASSLVERSNEQFF,TGTGCCAGCAGCTTAGTGGAGAGATCCAATGAGCAGTTCTTC
TRBV12-3/TRBV12-4,NA,few,TRBJ2-2,CASSSGRGPGELFF,TGTGCCAGCAGTTCTGGCAGGGGACCCGGGGAGCTGTTTTTT
TRBV6-5,NA,NA,TRBJ2-3,CASSQLSAADTQYF,TGTGCCAGCAGTCAACTCAGTGCCGCAGATACGCAGTATTTT
TRBV7-2,TRBD1,NA,TRBJ1-2,CASSSYRGGYGYTF,TGTGCCAGCAGCTCCTACAGGGGCGGCTATGGCTACACCTTC
TRBV7-9,NA,NA,TRBJ1-3,CASSLAVPSGNTIYF,TGTGCCAGCAGCTTAGCGGTCCCCTCTGGAAACACCATATATTTT
TRBV7-2,NA,NA,TRBJ1-1,CASTAQPGTEAFF,TGTGCCAGCACTGCGCAGCCGGGGACTGAAGCTTTCTTT
TRBV7-3,NA,few,TRBJ2-3,CASSLRTQDTQYF,TGTGCCAGCAGCTTACGGACCCAAGATACGCAGTATTTT
TRBV5-6,NA,NA,TRBJ2-5,CASSLLQQETQYF,TGTGCCAGCAGCTTGTTACAGCAAGAGACCCAGTACTTC
TRBV7-6,NA,NA,TRBJ1-5,CASGMGNQPQHF,TGTGCCAGTGGGATGGGCAATCAGCCCCAGCATTTT
TRBV9,TRBD1,few,TRBJ1-1,CASSVSQGGTEAFF,TGTGCCAGCAGCGTATCACAGGGGGGGACTGAAGCTTTCTTT
TRBV3-1,TRBD1,few,TRBJ2-5,CASSLDRDGTQYF,TGTGCCAGCAGCCTAGACAGGGACGGGACCCAGTACTTC
TRBV20-1,TRBD1,NA,TRBJ1-5,CSATGTADQPQHF,TGCAGTGCTACTGGGACAGCGGATCAGCCCCAGCATTTT
TRBV7-8,TRBD2,NA,TRBJ2-1,CASSLEAGVFYNEQFF,TGTGCCAGCAGCTTAGAAGCGGGAGTGTTCTACAATGAGCAGTTCTTC
TRBV5-5,TRBD1,NA,TRBJ1-2,CASSTGTGPGYTF,TGTGCCAGCAGCACCGGGACAGGGCCTGGCTACACCTTC
TRBV11-1,TRBD2,NA,TRBJ2-1,CASTGWGGTSGQSSYNEQFF,TGTGCCAGCACCGGATGGGGCGGGACTAGCGGCCAGAGCTCCTACAATGAGCAGTTCTTC
TRBV11-2,TRBD2,few,TRBJ2-1,CASSSTSGRSNNEQFF,TGTGCCAGCAGCTCGACTAGCGGGAGGTCCAACAATGAGCAGTTCTTC
TRBV27,TRBD1,NA,TRBJ2-7,CASSHTGESYF,TGTGCCAGCAGTCATACAGGGGAGTCGTACTTC
TRBV7-2,TRBD2,NA,TRBJ2-7,CASSRLAGVSDEQYF,TGTGCCAGCAGCAGGTTAGCGGGAGTGTCCGACGAGCAGTACTTC
TRBV9,NA,few,TRBJ2-7,CASSPRSGAYEQYF,TGTGCCAGCAGCCCCCGTTCAGGCGCCTACGAGCAGTACTTC
TRBV29-1,NA,few,TRBJ2-2,CSVEPHRGTGELFF,TGCAGCGTTGAACCCCATAGAGGGACCGGGGAGCTGTTTTTT
TRBV20-1,NA,NA,TRBJ1-4,CSAREGRNEKLFF,TGCAGTGCTAGAGAGGGGCGTAATGAAAAACTGTTTTTT
TRBV5-1,TRBD1,many,TRBJ2-7,CASSLGDSTYEQYF,TGCGCCAGCAGCTTGGGGGACAGCACCTACGAGCAGTACTTC
TRBV15,NA,NA,TRBJ1-2,CATSRDPGMTYGYTF,TGTGCCACCAGCAGAGATCCAGGGATGACCTATGGCTACACCTTC
TRBV5-1,TRBD2,few,TRBJ2-2,CASSPPGLAGGRSTGELFF,TGCGCCAGCAGCCCCCCGGGACTAGCGGGAGGGCGAAGCACCGGGGAGCTGTTTTTT
TRBV5-1,TRBD2,few,TRBJ2-3,CASSLSSGGAGDTQYF,TGCGCCAGCAGCTTGAGTAGCGGGGGGGCCGGAGATACGCAGTATTTT
TRBV12-3/TRBV12-4,NA,NA,TRBJ2-5,CASSLPGEGRETQYF,TGTGCCAGCAGTTTGCCAGGGGAAGGGCGAGAGACCCAGTACTTC
TRBV4-3,NA,NA,TRBJ2-7,CASSQDTVPYEQYF,TGCGCCAGCAGCCAAGATACGGTCCCCTACGAGCAGTACTTC
TRBV19,NA,few,TRBJ1-1,CASRNTGGPMNTEAFF,TGTGCCAGTAGAAATACGGGGGGCCCAATGAACACTGAAGCTTTCTTT
TRBV13,TRBD2,many,TRBJ2-1,CASRLPVAGTEQFF,TGTGCCAGCAGGCTCCCGGTAGCGGGGACGGAGCAGTTCTTC
TRBV20-1,NA,many,TRBJ1-1,CSARDYTGLGFF,TGCAGTGCTAGAGACTATACAGGGTTGGGTTTCTTT
TRBV29-1,NA,NA,TRBJ1-2,CSVSTGGNYGYTF,TGCAGCGTATCGACAGGCGGAAACTATGGCTACACCTTC
TRBV5-1,TRBD2,NA,TRBJ2-5,CASSLGAAGGETQYF,TGCGCCAGCAGCTTGGGGGCCGCGGGGGGAGAGACCCAGTACTTC
TRBV3-1,NA,NA,TRBJ2-3,CASSQVFGGPSTDTQYF,TGTGCCAGCAGCCAAGTTTTCGGGGGGCCGAGCACAGATACGCAGTATTTT
TRBV29-1,TRBD1,NA,TRBJ2-3,CSAMDRGRDTQYF,TGCAGCGCTATGGACAGGGGGAGGGATACGCAGTATTTT
TRBV7-9,NA,NA,TRBJ2-7,CASSFGAGPYEQYF,TGTGCCAGCAGCTTCGGGGCAGGGCCCTACGAGCAGTACTTC
TRBV30,NA,few,TRBJ1-5,CAWSGRQGNQPQHF,TGTGCCTGGAGTGGGCGTCAGGGCAATCAGCCCCAGCATTTT
TRBV27,TRBD2,NA,TRBJ2-3,CASSLRTSGGPRGTQYF,TGTGCCAGCAGTTTACGGACTAGCGGGGGGCCCAGAGGTACGCAGTATTTT
TRBV5-1,TRBD1,few,TRBJ2-2,CASSLNPPGQGTGELFF,TGCGCCAGCAGCTTAAATCCTCCAGGACAGGGGACCGGGGAGCTGTTTTTT
TRBV12-3/TRBV12-4,NA,NA,TRBJ1-6,CASSLEGHNSPLHF,TGTGCCAGCAGTTTAGAGGGTCACAATTCACCCCTCCACTTT